This T cell receptor (beta chain) was documented in a study of cytomegalovirus exposure and HLA in healthy donors. This clone turned up a few times. V lost 8 bases and J 3 bases, leaving 16 bases between the germline ends. The V gene's germline CDR1 is SGHAT and CDR2 FQNNGV. This CDR3 contains 15 residues. The PCR used 60 Vbeta and 13 Jbeta primers. Produced via immunoSEQ multiplex PCR; TCRdb's table is partial and in-frame only. This table holds 75,000 to 95,000 clones, over 60% found once. This clonotype was sampled from a woman aged 50 to 60 in good health and CMV-seropositive. Sequenced sample: PBMCs. The chain has TRBV11-2 and TRBJ2-2; D unclear. The CDR3 sequence: CASQNPGIYTGELFF. The CDR3 DNA reads TGTGCCAGCCAAAATCCGGGTATTTACACCGGGGAGCTGTTTTTT.